Following are 3 T cell receptor beta chains from one sample sequenced in a study of blood T cell repertoires in COVID-19. This table comes from immunoSEQ multiplex PCR, and its TCRdb copy is limited to in-frame clones, with some not included. Of around 260,000 clones in the sample, about 85% were seen once. The specimen sequenced was peripheral blood. The receptor source for this set is a human donor in a cohort sampled during active COVID-19.

The chain is built from TRBV2 and TRBJ2-3, with 8 bases that match TRBD2. After removal of 8 bases from V and 4 bases from J, the junction contained 5 bases not matched to a gene. Germline V gene sequence: CDR1 SNHLY, CDR2 FYNNEI. The CDR3 length is 13 residues. The CDR3 DNA reads as TGTGCCAGCCAGCGGGAGACCTCAGATACGCAGTATTTT. Encoded protein: CASQRETSDTQYF.

The chain couples TRBV20-1 to TRBJ2-1; possibly TRBD2 for D (6 bases). The germline CDR1 and CDR2 sequences are DFQATT and SNEGSKA (reference sequence). CDR3 length equals 11 residues. Trimming took off 7 bases at V and 6 bases at J, with 10 bases between the two ends. CDR3 region: CSVAGRNEQFF. Written as DNA, the CDR3 is TGCAGTGTGGCGGGACGCAATGAGCAGTTCTTC.

This clone was seen a few times. The chain carries TRBV7-2 and TRBJ2-2, with D possibly matching TRBD1 (6 bases). Looked up from germline, CDR1 is SGHTA and CDR2 is FQGNSA. The CDR3 has 15 amino acids. The V end lost 4 bases, the J end lost 2 bases, and 11 bases lay between the germline ends. The CDR3, as DNA: TGTGCCAGCAGCTCTGGGACACCCAACACCGGGGAGCTGTTTTTT. Amino acids: CASSSGTPNTGELFF.